This T cell receptor beta chain was recovered during a study of molecular identifiers for immune sequencing clone quantification (dated by TCRdb to 2017 to 2018). Study-level background: For a replicate experiment, RNA from around 20,000 or 100,000 naive CD8 T cells was divided into five aliquots, of which four were sequenced. This methods study benchmarked molecular-identifier clustering-based TCR repertoire sequencing (MIDCIRS) and TCR RNA copy counting, using CD8 T cells to do so. Study-wide findings and limitations: The naive libraries included spiked-in Jurkat TCR RNA (around 10 copies' worth), and this RNA is not part of the donor repertoire. Modeling estimated about three recovered TCR RNA copies per cell, compared with about ten by digital PCR, which implies 30% to 35% capture efficiency. Spiked-in Jurkat TCR RNA equivalent to a single cell was reported to be detectable even among more than 900,000 naive CD8 T cells. In CMV-specific effector cells, clones with more than 20 RNA copies contained over 99% of molecules, whereas in naive cells such clones contained under 1% of molecules. Identical TCR molecules sharing a barcode could cause highly expanded clone sizes to be underestimated. When barcode sub-clustering was omitted, TCR diversity was inflated by chimeric consensus sequences, with chimeras reaching as high as 47%.

Libraries of naive CD8 T cells were generated from roughly 20,000 to 1,000,000 sorted cells, with 10%, 30% or 50% of the purified RNA used. On a BD FACSAria II, naive CD8 T cells were FACS-sorted as CD8+CD4-CCR7+CD45RA+ and collected into RLT Plus buffer. To test detection sensitivity, Jurkat RNA equal to around nine TCR copies was added to samples of about 17,000-1,100,000 naive CD8 T cells. Enrichment of CD8 T cells was performed with RosetteSep CD8+ T Cell Enrichment Cocktail and Ficoll-Paque, after which ACK red cell lysis was carried out. This clonotype showed up many times. Its antigen remains undetermined. One base away there is no much larger clone; base qualities are not given. The CDR1 and CDR2 encoded by the germline V gene are SGDLS and YYNGEE. The cysteine opens and the phenylalanine closes a CDR3 of 15 amino acids. CDR3 DNA only is kept here, 45 bases in frame from base 1. The junction carries 8 bases between V and J, which are trimmed by 0 bases and 0 bases respectively.

The protocol used for the library was PCR. Sequencing took place on an Illumina HiSeq 4000. Bulk TCR libraries were prepared as previously described, using TCR primers listed in Table S5. Purification of total RNA was performed with the Qiagen AllPrep DNA/RNA kit. Before analysis, reads from multiple sequencing runs of the same library were pooled. The source study handled its data this way. Reads were retained only if an exact TCR constant sequence was present, and the retained reads were trimmed to 150 nt and grouped according to their 12-nt molecular barcodes. Reads within each barcode group were sub-clustered using a 15% Levenshtein threshold, and quality-weighted consensus sequences were constructed for each RNA molecule. Non-functional sequences were filtered out, along with any lower-count sequence sitting one edit away from another sequence. Based on fitting two negative binomial distributions, any barcode sub-cluster with under 20% of the maximum read count was discarded. Using fastp at Q25 and MiXCR, TCRdb reprocessed the public reads and kept productive beta chains. Records with the same CDR3 protein are collapsed into one entry carrying the most frequent genes and DNA. It is TCRdb's table, rather than the study itself, that gives the V and J calls and clone size. Within this sample are about 63,000 distinct CDR3 sequences, with about 19% of them counted one time only. The ten largest clones represent over 1.1% of the sample.

The chain couples TRBV9 to TRBJ2-3; no D segment can be confidently identified. Source material: naive CD8+ T cells from blood, with Jurkat cell RNA spiked in. The meaning of the sample's cell subset or site label: FACS-sorted CD8+CD4-CCR7+CD45RA+ naive T cells. The receptor comes from a human donor in good health. Some libraries in this study had Jurkat cell RNA spiked in. The base sequence is TGTGCCAGCAGCGTAGGGACGGTGAGCACAGATACGCAGTATTTT. Its protein reads: CASSVGTVSTDTQYF.